The T cell receptor beta chain under discussion was sequenced for a study of control samples from healthy donors and cancer patients. V was clipped by 5 bases and J by 8 bases, with 21 bases between them. Germline assignment: CDR1 MNHGY and CDR2 SAAAGT. CDR3 length: 15 amino acids. Generated by immunoSEQ multiplex PCR, the TCRdb table keeps only in-frame clones and is missing some. The sample includes roughly 70,000 clones, approximately 87% of them seen just once. This TCR was sampled from a man in his forties or fifties in good health. Sequencing input: blood. The chain uses TRBV6-8 and TRBJ1-2, with a possible D match to TRBD1 (6 bases). This chain's CDR3 is CASSHHSYREGGYTF. CDR3 coding DNA: TGTGCCAGCAGTCACCACTCGTACAGGGAGGGAGGCTACACCTTC.